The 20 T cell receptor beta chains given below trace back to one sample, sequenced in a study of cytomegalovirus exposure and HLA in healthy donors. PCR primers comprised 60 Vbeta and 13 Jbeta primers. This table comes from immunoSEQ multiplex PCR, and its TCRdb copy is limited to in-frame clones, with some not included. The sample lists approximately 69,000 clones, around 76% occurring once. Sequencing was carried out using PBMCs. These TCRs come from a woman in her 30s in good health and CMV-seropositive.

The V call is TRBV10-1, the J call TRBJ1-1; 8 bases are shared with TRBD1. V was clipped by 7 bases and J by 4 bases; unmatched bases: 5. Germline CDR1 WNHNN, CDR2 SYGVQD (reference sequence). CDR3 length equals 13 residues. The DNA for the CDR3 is TGCGCCAGCATGCAGGGGGCAGGCACTGAAGCTTTCTTT. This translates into CASMQGAGTEAFF.

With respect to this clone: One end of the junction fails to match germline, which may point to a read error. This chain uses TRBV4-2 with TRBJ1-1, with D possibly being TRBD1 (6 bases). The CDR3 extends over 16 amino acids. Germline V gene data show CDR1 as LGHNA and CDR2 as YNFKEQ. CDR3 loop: CASSQDLGGLNTEAFF. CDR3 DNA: TGTGCCAGCAGTCAAGATCTGGGGGGGCTGAACACTGAAGCTTTCTTT.

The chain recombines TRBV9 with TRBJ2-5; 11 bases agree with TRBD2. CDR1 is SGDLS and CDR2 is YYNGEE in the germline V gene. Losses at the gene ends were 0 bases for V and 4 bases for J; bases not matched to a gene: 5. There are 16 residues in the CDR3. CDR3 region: CASSVGDSGRAETQYF. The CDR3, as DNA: TGTGCCAGCAGCGTAGGGGATAGCGGGAGGGCAGAGACCCAGTACTTC.

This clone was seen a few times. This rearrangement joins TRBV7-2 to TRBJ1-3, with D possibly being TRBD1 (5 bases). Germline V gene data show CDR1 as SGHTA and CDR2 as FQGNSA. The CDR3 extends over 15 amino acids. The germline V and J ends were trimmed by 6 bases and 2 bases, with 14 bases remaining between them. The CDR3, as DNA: TGTGCCAGCAGGACTCAGGGAACGGCTGGAAACACCATATATTTT. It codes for CASRTQGTAGNTIYF.

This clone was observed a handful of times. The CDR3 DNA is TGTGCCAGCAGCTTAGAAGCAGGCCCTCCCCGGTACTTC. Residues: CASSLEAGPPRYF. V gene TRBV7-9 combines with J gene TRBJ2-7; D call uncertain. With 1 base removed from V and 12 bases from J, the gap between germline ends came to 16 bases. The germline V gene encodes CDR1 SEHNR and CDR2 FQNEAQ (reference sequence). The CDR3 runs to 13 residues.

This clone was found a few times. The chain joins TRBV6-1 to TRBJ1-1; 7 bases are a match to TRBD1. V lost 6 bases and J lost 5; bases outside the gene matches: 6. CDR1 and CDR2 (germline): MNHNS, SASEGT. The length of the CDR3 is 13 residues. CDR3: CASRYQGGTEAFF. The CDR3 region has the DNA TGTGCCAGCAGGTATCAGGGGGGAACTGAAGCTTTCTTT.

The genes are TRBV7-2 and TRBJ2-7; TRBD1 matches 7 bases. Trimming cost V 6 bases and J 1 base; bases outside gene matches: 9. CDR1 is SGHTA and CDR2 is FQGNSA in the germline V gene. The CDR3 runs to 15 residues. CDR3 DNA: TGTGCCAGCAGTTTACCGGACAGGCGATCCTACGAGCAGTACTTC. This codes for CASSLPDRRSYEQYF.

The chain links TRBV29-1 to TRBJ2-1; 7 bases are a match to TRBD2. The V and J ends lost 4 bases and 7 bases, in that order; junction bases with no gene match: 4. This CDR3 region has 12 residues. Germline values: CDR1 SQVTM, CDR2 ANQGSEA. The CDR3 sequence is CSVGPGGNEQFF. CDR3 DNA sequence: TGCAGCGTTGGACCGGGAGGTAATGAGCAGTTCTTC.

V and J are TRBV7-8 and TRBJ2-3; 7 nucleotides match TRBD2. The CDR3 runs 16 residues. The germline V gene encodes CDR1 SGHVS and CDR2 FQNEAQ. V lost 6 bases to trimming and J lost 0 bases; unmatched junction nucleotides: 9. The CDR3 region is CASRALAAQSTDTQYF. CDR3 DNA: TGTGCCAGCAGGGCGCTAGCGGCACAGAGCACAGATACGCAGTATTTT.

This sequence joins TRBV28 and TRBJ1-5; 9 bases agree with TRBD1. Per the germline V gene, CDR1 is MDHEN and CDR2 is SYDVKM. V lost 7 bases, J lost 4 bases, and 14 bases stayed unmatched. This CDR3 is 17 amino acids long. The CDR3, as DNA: TGTGCCAGCATCTCATTGGGGGGGGGACAGGGAAATCAGCCCCAGCATTTT. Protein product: CASISLGGGQGNQPQHF.

CDR3 coding DNA: TGCAGCGTTGATCTTGGCAGATTTAGAGGAACTGAAGCTTTCTTT. This sequence encodes CSVDLGRFRGTEAFF. V gene TRBV29-1 combines with J gene TRBJ1-1, with D unclear. The CDR3 length is 15 residues. Germline CDR1 reads SQVTM; CDR2 reads ANQGSEA. The V gene lost 3 bases and the J gene lost 5 bases, with 19 bases spanning the gap.

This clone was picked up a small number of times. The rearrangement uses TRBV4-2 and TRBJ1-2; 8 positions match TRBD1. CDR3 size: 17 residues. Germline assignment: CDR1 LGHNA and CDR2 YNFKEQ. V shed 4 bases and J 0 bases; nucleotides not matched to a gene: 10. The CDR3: CASSLTSTGASNYGYTF. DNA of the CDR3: TGTGCCAGCAGCCTAACCTCGACAGGGGCCTCTAACTATGGCTACACCTTC.

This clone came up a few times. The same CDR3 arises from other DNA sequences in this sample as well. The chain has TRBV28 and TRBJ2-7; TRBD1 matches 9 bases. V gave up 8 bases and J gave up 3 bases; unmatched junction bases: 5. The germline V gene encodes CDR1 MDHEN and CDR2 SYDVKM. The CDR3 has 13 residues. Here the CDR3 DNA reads TGTGCCAGCTCCGGGACAGGGATCTACGAGCAGTACTTC. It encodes CASSGTGIYEQYF.

The CDR3 spells CAWSVGRGQPQHF. CDR3 coding DNA: TGTGCCTGGAGTGTTGGCCGAGGTCAGCCCCAGCATTTT. The V gene is TRBV30, the J gene TRBJ1-5; D gene ambiguous. The germline V gene has CDR1 GTSNPN and CDR2 SVGIG (reference sequence). Trimming left V 0 bases short and J 6 bases short, with 9 bases between. The CDR3 totals 13 residues. The full variable domain, with the rest looked up from reference TRBV30 and TRBJ1-5, is SQTIHQWPATLVQPVGSPLSLECTVEGTSNPNLYWYRQAAGRGLQLLFYSVGIGQISSEVPQNLSASRPQDRQFILSSKKLLLSDSGFYLCAWSVGRGQPQHFGDGTRLSIL.

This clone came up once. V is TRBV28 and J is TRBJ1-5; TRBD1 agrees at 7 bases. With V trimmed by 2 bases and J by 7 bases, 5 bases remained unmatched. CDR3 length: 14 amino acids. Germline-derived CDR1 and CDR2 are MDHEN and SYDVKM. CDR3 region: CASSLRGRKQPQHF. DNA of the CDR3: TGTGCCAGCAGTTTAAGGGGGCGAAAGCAGCCCCAGCATTTT.

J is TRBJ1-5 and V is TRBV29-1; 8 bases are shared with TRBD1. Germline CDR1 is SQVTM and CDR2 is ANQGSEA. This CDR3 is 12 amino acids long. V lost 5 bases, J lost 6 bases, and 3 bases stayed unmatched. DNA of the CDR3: TGCAGCGTTCAGGGGGCGGGTCAGCCCCAGCATTTT. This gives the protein CSVQGAGQPQHF.

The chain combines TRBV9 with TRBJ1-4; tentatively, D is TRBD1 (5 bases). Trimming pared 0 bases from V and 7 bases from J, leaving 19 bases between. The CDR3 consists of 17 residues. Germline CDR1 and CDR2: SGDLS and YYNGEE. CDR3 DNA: TGTGCCAGCAGCGTAGCTGATCGTGGGGGGTTAGGTGAAAAACTGTTTTTT. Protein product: CASSVADRGGLGEKLFF.

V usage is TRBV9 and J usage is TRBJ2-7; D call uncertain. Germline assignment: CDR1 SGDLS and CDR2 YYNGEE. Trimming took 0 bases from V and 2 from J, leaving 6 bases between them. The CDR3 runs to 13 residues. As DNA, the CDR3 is TGTGCCAGCAGCGTAGGGCTAGCCTACGAGCAGTACTTC. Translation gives CASSVGLAYEQYF.

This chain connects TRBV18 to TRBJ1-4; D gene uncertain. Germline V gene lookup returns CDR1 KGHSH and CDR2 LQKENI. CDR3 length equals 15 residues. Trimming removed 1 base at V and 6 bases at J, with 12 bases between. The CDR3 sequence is CASSPLRAIDEKLFF. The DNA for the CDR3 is TGTGCCAGCTCACCACTGCGGGCCATAGATGAAAAACTGTTTTTT.

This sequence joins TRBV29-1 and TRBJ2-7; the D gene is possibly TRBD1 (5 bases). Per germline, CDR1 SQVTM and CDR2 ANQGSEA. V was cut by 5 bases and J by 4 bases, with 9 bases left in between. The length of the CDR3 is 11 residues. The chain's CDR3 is CSVRGLYEQYF. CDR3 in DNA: TGCAGCGTTAGGGGCCTTTACGAGCAGTACTTC.